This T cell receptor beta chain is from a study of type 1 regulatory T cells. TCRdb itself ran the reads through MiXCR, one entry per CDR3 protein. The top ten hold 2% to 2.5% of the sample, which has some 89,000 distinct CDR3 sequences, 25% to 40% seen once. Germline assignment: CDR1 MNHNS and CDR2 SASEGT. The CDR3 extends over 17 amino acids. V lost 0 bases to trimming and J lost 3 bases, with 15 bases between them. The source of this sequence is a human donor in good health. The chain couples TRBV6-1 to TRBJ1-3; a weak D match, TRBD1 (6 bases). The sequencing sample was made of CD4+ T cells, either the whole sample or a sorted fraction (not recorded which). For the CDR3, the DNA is TGTGCCAGCAGTGAAGCGCTTCGGAGGGACATTGGAAACACCATATATTTT. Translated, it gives CASSEALRRDIGNTIYF.